The sequence of this TCR beta chain was determined in a study of spatial heterogeneity in lung cancer. Whole-study context: Alpha-chain sequences were consistently detected in smaller numbers than beta-chain sequences.

Study-wide points: In tumors, expanded intratumoral alpha and beta TCR counts tracked mutation counts. The estimated TCR-seq coverage of tumor T cells amounted to roughly 6.7% when looking at alpha chains and more than 11% when looking at beta chains.

Every TCR cDNA molecule carried a tag that served as a unique molecular identifier. TCRdb re-called the 5' RACE reads through MiXCR, storing one row per CDR3 protein. In the table there are some 11,000 distinct CDR3 sequences, 5% to 6% of which are singletons. Time point defined: sample taken at primary tumor resection. The donor population consisted of just over 70 patients with untreated, early-stage non-small cell lung cancer. The CDR3 has 15 residues. Germline-derived CDR1 and CDR2 are DFQATT and SNEGSKA (reference sequence). The V end was cut by 0 bases, the J end by 0 bases, with 12 bases between. The table lists this clonotype with many counts. Antigen: not known.

The rearrangement links TRBV20-1 to TRBJ2-7; D is perhaps TRBD1 (5 bases). This receptor was taken from a male donor with early-stage non-small cell lung cancer. The source was lung tumor tissue, collected at surgery. The CDR3 region has the DNA TGCAGTGCTAGAGATCCCCAGGGCCTCTCCTACGAGCAGTACTTC. The encoded protein is CSARDPQGLSYEQYF.